The 4 T cell receptor beta chains in this list originate from one sample, sequenced in a study of T cells in women clearing cervical HPV infection. Sequencing was performed with immunoSEQ multiplex PCR; in TCRdb, only in-frame clones are kept and a portion is missing. The data show under 45,000 clones, and the top ten clones hold under 7%. The sequenced sample consisted of blood buffy coat. Receptors were obtained from a woman between 18 and 70 years old with a cervical HPV16 infection that either progressed to CIN3+ or cleared (not recorded which).

A remark on this clone: The sequence runs out 3 residues before the end of the CDR3; the remainder is reconstructed from the germline J gene. The chain links TRBV2 to TRBJ1-1, with D tentatively TRBD1 (5 bases). The CDR3 is made up of 12 amino acids. Germline CDR1 is SNHLY and CDR2 is FYNNEI. CDR3 DNA, as far as it was read: TGTGCCAGCAGTGGGGGGGAACAAGAA. This translates into CASSGGEQE. The full CDR3 sequence reads CASSGGEQEAFF.

Details on this clone: The read comes to an end 3 residues before the CDR3 does, leaving the germline J gene to fill in the end. The V call is TRBV20-1, the J call TRBJ2-1, with 9 bases that match TRBD2. CDR3 length: 14 residues. The germline V gene has CDR1 DFQATT and CDR2 SNEGSKA (reference sequence). Trimming took 6 bases from V and 4 from J; bases not matched to a gene: 7. The CDR3 spells CSAVAGANYNEQFF. The CDR3 bases that were read are TGCAGTGCAGTAGCGGGAGCGAATTACAATGAG.

Worth noting for this clone: The sequenced fragment ends 3 residues before the CDR3 boundary, so the rest is inferred from the germline J gene. The J gene is TRBJ1-1, the V gene TRBV5-5, with 8 bases lining up with TRBD1. Germline loops: CDR1 SGHKS, CDR2 YYEKEE (reference sequence). The J segment lost 4 bases and the V segment lost 2 bases, leaving 1 base of the junction unmatched. This CDR3 comprises 13 residues. The sequenced part of the CDR3 DNA is TGTGCCAGCAGCTTAACAGGGGGCACTGAA. It encodes CASSLTGGTE. The complete CDR3 protein is CASSLTGGTEAFF.

Remarks on this clone: The missing CDR3 end, 3 residues past where the read stops, is filled in from the germline J gene. The V gene is TRBV5-1, the J gene TRBJ1-6, with a weak D call TRBD1 (6 bases). Germline CDR1 is SGHRS and CDR2 is YFSETQ. This CDR3 comprises 15 residues. V gave up 4 bases and J gave up 4 bases, with 12 bases separating them. The sequenced CDR3 bases are TGCGCCAGCAGCGAGTCAGGGGCTTATAATTCACCC. This sequence encodes CASSESGAYNSP. The whole CDR3 is CASSESGAYNSPLHF.